A single sample gave rise to the 26 T cell receptor beta chains below, sequenced in a study of blood T cells in healthy people across ages. A sample-barcoded 5' primer and a J-beta primer mix were used in a second PCR of about 7 to 12 cycles. TCRdb independently ran MiXCR on the 5' RACE reads; one entry per CDR3 protein. The top ten hold around 37% of the sample, which has 660,000 or so distinct CDR3 sequences, roughly 58% seen once. Specimen: blood. These TCRs come from a man between 60 and 75 years old in good health.

This clonotype was observed a handful of times. V usage is TRBV12-3 or TRBV12-4 and J usage is TRBJ1-1; D uncertain. This CDR3 comprises 14 residues. Trimming cost V 5 bases and J 1 base, with 11 bases left between them. The CDR3 DNA sequence: TGTGCCAGCAGTCCTCAACCGGGGAACACTGAAGCTTTCTTT. Amino acids: CASSPQPGNTEAFF.

This clonotype was counted only a few times. This chain uses TRBV10-3 with TRBJ1-5; D unclear. V gave up 0 bases and J gave up 7 bases, with 13 bases separating them. The CDR3 covers 15 residues. Germline CDR1 reads ENHRY; CDR2 reads SYGVKD. Written as DNA, the CDR3 is TGTGCCATCAGTGAGTCGTCTCCAGACGGGCAGCCCCAGCATTTT. Its translation: CAISESSPDGQPQHF.

The table lists this clonotype with a few counts. DNA for the CDR3: TGCGCCAGCAGCCAAGGCGGGACTAGGGTAGGGTATGAGCAGTTCTTC. Its protein is CASSQGGTRVGYEQFF. The chain employs TRBV4-1 and TRBJ2-1; 8 bases are shared with TRBD2. The CDR3 extends over 16 amino acids. The ends lost 1 base at V and 8 bases at J; junction bases unmatched: 10. Germline V CDR1 and CDR2: MGHRA, YSYEKL.

The chain is built from TRBV9 and TRBJ1-1, with 9 bases matching TRBD1. Germline values: CDR1 SGDLS, CDR2 YYNGEE. This CDR3 has 17 amino acids. J lost 4 bases, V lost 3 bases, and 13 bases had no gene match. CDR3 sequence reads: CASSAGDRAFFSTEAFF. Here the CDR3 DNA reads TGTGCCAGCAGCGCCGGGGACAGGGCCTTTTTTTCCACTGAAGCTTTCTTT. The variable domain in full, with the rest retrieved from reference TRBV9 and TRBJ1-1, is DSGVTQTPKHLITATGQRVTLRCSPRSGDLSVYWYQQSLDQGLQFLIQYYNGEERAKGNILERFSAQQFPDLHSELNLSSLELGDSALYFCASSAGDRAFFSTEAFFGQGTRLTVV.

This clonotype was found a few times. The chain combines TRBV20-1 with TRBJ1-6; D possibly corresponds to TRBD1 (5 bases). Germline V gene lookup returns CDR1 DFQATT and CDR2 SNEGSKA (reference sequence). The CDR3 has 13 amino acids. Trimming pared 4 bases from V and 10 bases from J, leaving 14 bases between. CDR3 coding DNA: TGCAGTGCTATTCGCCAGGGTAGCTCACCCCTCCACTTT. Amino acids: CSAIRQGSSPLHF.

The chain employs TRBV29-1 and TRBJ1-1; weak D call: TRBD1 (5 bases). This CDR3 contains 14 residues. The V gene lost 7 bases and the J gene lost 5 bases, with 20 bases spanning the gap. Per germline, CDR1 SQVTM and CDR2 ANQGSEA. The CDR3 reads CSAGTSRVSTEAFF. For the CDR3, the DNA is TGCAGCGCTGGGACCTCGAGGGTTAGTACTGAAGCTTTCTTT. Full variable domain (rest looked up from reference TRBV29-1 and TRBJ1-1): SAVISQKPSRDICQRGTSLTIQCQVDSQVTMMFWYRQQPGQSLTLIATANQGSEATYESGFVIDKFPISRPNLTFSTLTVSNMSPEDSSIYLCSAGTSRVSTEAFFGQGTRLTVV.

The V call is TRBV5-1, the J call TRBJ2-7; possibly TRBD1 or TRBD2 for D (6 bases each). The DNA end favors TRBJ2-5, so the J call may be wrong. CDR3 length equals 13 residues. Germline loops: CDR1 SGHRS, CDR2 YFSETQ. CDR3 sequence: CASETGAGETQYF. The CDR3 coding sequence is TGCGCCAGCGAAACGGGGGCCGGAGAGACCCAGTACTTC.

This clonotype was seen more than once but under ten times. The chain joins TRBV2 to TRBJ2-7, with a weak D call TRBD2 (7 bases). This CDR3 contains 14 residues. The ends were cut back, 7 bases at V and 2 bases at J, with 15 bases in the middle. Germline assignment: CDR1 SNHLY and CDR2 FYNNEI. CDR3 sequence: CASTKGGTPYEQYF. DNA of the CDR3: TGTGCCAGCACTAAGGGGGGGACCCCCTACGAGCAGTACTTC.

This clonotype was seen more than once but under ten times. The chain uses TRBV3-1 and TRBJ1-5, with 7 positions matching TRBD1. Unmatched junction bases numbered 6, after V lost 4 bases and J lost 6 bases. Germline CDR1 LGHDT, CDR2 YNNKEL (reference sequence). The CDR3 sequence is 14 residues long. The CDR3 reads CASSRQGARQPQHF. CDR3 nucleotide sequence: TGTGCCAGCAGCCGACAGGGTGCCCGTCAGCCCCAGCATTTT. The complete variable domain, with remaining parts taken from reference TRBV3-1 and TRBJ1-5, reads DTAVSQTPKYLVTQMGNDKSIKCEQNLGHDTMYWYKQDSKKFLKIMFSYNNKELIINETVPNRFSPKSPDKAHLNLHINSLELGDSAVYFCASSRQGARQPQHFGDGTRLSIL.

This clonotype has just a few counts. This chain uses TRBV9 with TRBJ1-4; D might be TRBD1 (5 bases). The CDR3 contains 13 residues. Germline V gives CDR1 SGDLS, CDR2 YYNGEE. Trimming removed 3 bases at V and 6 bases at J, with 9 bases between. The CDR3 region has the DNA TGTGCCAGCAGCGCTACAGGATATGAAAAACTGTTTTTT. Protein: CASSATGYEKLFF.

This rearrangement joins TRBV7-9 to TRBJ2-5; 11 bases fit TRBD1. This CDR3 is 15 amino acids long. Germline loops: CDR1 SEHNR, CDR2 FQNEAQ (reference sequence). Germline trimming cut 5 bases from V and 11 bases from J; bases unmatched to any gene: 13. As DNA, the CDR3 is TGTGCCAGCAGCCGCCTAGGACAGGGGGCAGGAGAGCAGTACTTC. This translates into CASSRLGQGAGEQYF.

This clonotype was seen repeatedly, ten times or more. The gene calls are TRBV20-1 and TRBJ2-1; 12 bases fit TRBD2. V lost 0 bases to trimming and J lost 9 bases; unmatched junction nucleotides: 6. Germline loops: CDR1 DFQATT, CDR2 SNEGSKA (reference sequence). The CDR3 runs to 15 residues. CDR3 in amino acids: CSARDPASGGVEQFF. CDR3 sequence (DNA): TGCAGTGCTAGAGATCCGGCTAGCGGGGGGGTTGAGCAGTTCTTC.

The V call is TRBV4-2, the J call TRBJ1-4, with a weak D call TRBD1 (5 bases). V was cut by 3 bases and J by 8 bases, with 16 bases left in between. CDR1 is LGHNA and CDR2 is YNFKEQ in the germline V gene. The CDR3 spans 15 residues. The CDR3 DNA is TGTGCCAGCAGCCAGGACCAGGGAAGAAGCGAAAAACTGTTTTTT. Translating gives CASSQDQGRSEKLFF.

The rearrangement links TRBV3-1 to TRBJ2-1, with 9 bases identical to TRBD2. With 4 bases clipped from V and 3 bases from J, the junction kept 7 bases outside the gene matches. Germline V lookup: CDR1 LGHDT, CDR2 YNNKEL (reference sequence). This CDR3 is built from 16 residues. DNA of the CDR3: TGTGCCAGCAGCCCAGACAGCGGGGGGATCTACAATGAGCAGTTCTTC. Residues: CASSPDSGGIYNEQFF.

This clonotype was picked up many times. The chain combines TRBV20-1 with TRBJ2-1; 8 nucleotides line up with TRBD2. The CDR3 is 14 amino acids. V was pared by 1 base and J by 10 bases, with 9 bases of the junction left unmatched. Germline V gene lookup returns CDR1 DFQATT and CDR2 SNEGSKA (reference sequence). CDR3 in amino acids: CSARVSSGVGEQFF. The CDR3 nucleotides are TGCAGTGCTAGAGTCAGTAGCGGGGTGGGGGAGCAGTTCTTC.

The chain carries TRBV7-2 and TRBJ1-5, with unresolved D. This CDR3 is 13 amino acids long. Germline loops: CDR1 SGHTA, CDR2 FQGNSA. The germline V and J ends were trimmed by 1 base and 5 bases, with 6 bases remaining between them. The CDR3: CASSLGVHQPQHF. The CDR3 nucleotides are TGTGCCAGCAGCTTAGGGGTTCATCAGCCCCAGCATTTT.

The J gene is TRBJ1-2, the V gene TRBV29-1, with D unclear. The CDR3 runs to 11 residues. In germline, CDR1 is SQVTM, CDR2 ANQGSEA. Trimming cost V 7 bases and J 4 bases, with 10 bases left between them. The CDR3: CSDRQGYGYTF. The CDR3 coding sequence is TGCAGCGATCGACAAGGCTATGGCTACACCTTC. The entire variable domain, with the rest obtained from reference TRBV29-1 and TRBJ1-2, is as follows: SAVISQKPSRDICQRGTSLTIQCQVDSQVTMMFWYRQQPGQSLTLIATANQGSEATYESGFVIDKFPISRPNLTFSTLTVSNMSPEDSSIYLCSDRQGYGYTFGSGTRLTVV.

The chain uses TRBV2 and TRBJ2-5; 11 nucleotides line up with TRBD1. Per the germline V gene, CDR1 is SNHLY and CDR2 is FYNNEI. J lost 1 base, V lost 6 bases, and 4 bases had no gene match. This CDR3 is 15 amino acids long. The CDR3 region has the DNA TGTGCCAGCAGGCCAGGGACAGGGGGCCAAGAGACCCAGTACTTC. This translates into CASRPGTGGQETQYF.

This chain links TRBV3-1 with TRBJ2-3; D is ambiguous. Germline V gene sequence: CDR1 LGHDT, CDR2 YNNKEL (reference sequence). V gave up 1 base and J gave up 5 bases, with 10 bases separating them. The CDR3 has 14 amino acids. CDR3 loop: CASSQGRHGDTQYF. The CDR3 DNA sequence: TGTGCCAGCAGCCAAGGGAGACACGGAGATACGCAGTATTTT.

The chain carries TRBV4-1 and TRBJ2-1, with a tentative D call TRBD1 (7 bases). The end of the DNA is better explained by TRBJ2-7, so the J call may be wrong. This CDR3 is 17 amino acids long. CDR1 MGHRA and CDR2 YSYEKL come from the germline V gene. CDR3 in amino acids: CASSQDRETGWDNEQYF. CDR3 nucleotide sequence: TGCGCCAGCAGCCAAGATCGGGAGACAGGGTGGGACAATGAGCAGTACTTC.

This clonotype was seen only a few times. V gene TRBV3-1 combines with J gene TRBJ2-5; 7 positions agree with TRBD1. The DNA end favors TRBJ2-7, so the J call may be wrong. Germline V gene lookup returns CDR1 LGHDT and CDR2 YNNKEL (reference sequence). The CDR3 is 14 residues long. Here the CDR3 reads CASSPDRALYEQYF. The DNA of the CDR3 is TGTGCCAGCAGCCCTGACAGGGCCCTCTACGAGCAGTACTTC.

This chain links TRBV7-8 with TRBJ1-1; TRBD1 aligns across 7 bases. CDR3 length: 16 residues. The V segment lost 1 base and the J segment 5 bases; nucleotides outside the gene matches: 10. Germline V gives CDR1 SGHVS, CDR2 FQNEAQ. DNA of the CDR3: TGTGCCAGCAGCTTAGGAGATAGGGGGCGAGGGACTGAAGCTTTCTTT. It yields the protein CASSLGDRGRGTEAFF.

V usage is TRBV7-2 and J usage is TRBJ2-5; 8 nucleotides agree with TRBD1. Trimming took 5 bases from V and 0 from J; bases not matched to a gene: 11. Germline V gene data show CDR1 as SGHTA and CDR2 as FQGNSA. This CDR3 spans 17 amino acids. CDR3 in amino acids: CASSHRQGRGYQETQYF. The CDR3 nucleotides are TGTGCCAGCAGCCACAGACAGGGGAGAGGTTACCAAGAGACCCAGTACTTC. The variable domain in full, completed from reference TRBV7-2 and TRBJ2-5, reads GAGVSQSPSNKVTEKGKDVELRCDPISGHTALYWYRQSLGQGLEFLIYFQGNSAPDKSGLPSDRFSAERTGGSVSTLTIQRTQQEDSAVYLCASSHRQGRGYQETQYFGPGTRLLVL.

The chain carries TRBV20-1 and TRBJ2-5; D is uncertain. Germline V gene sequence: CDR1 DFQATT, CDR2 SNEGSKA (reference sequence). This CDR3 contains 14 residues. V was cut by 1 base and J by 2 bases, with 11 bases left in between. The CDR3 sequence: CSARAWQPQETQYF. CDR3 DNA sequence: TGCAGTGCTAGAGCGTGGCAGCCGCAAGAGACCCAGTACTTC.

Written as DNA, the CDR3 is TGCAGTGCTAGAGATCATTTTAGCCCGGGTACGCAGTATTTT. Its protein product is CSARDHFSPGTQYF. The chain couples TRBV20-1 to TRBJ2-3; D call uncertain. V was trimmed by 0 bases and J by 8 bases, leaving 15 bases between them. Germline V CDR1 and CDR2: DFQATT, SNEGSKA (reference sequence). The CDR3 is 14 residues long.

The table lists this clonotype with a few counts. The chain uses TRBV12-3 or TRBV12-4 and TRBJ2-6; 9 bases fit TRBD2. This CDR3 region has 15 residues. Trimming at V came to 6 bases and at J to 2 bases, leaving 2 bases not matched to a gene. As DNA, the CDR3 is TGTGCCAGCAGCCCTAGCGGGGCTGGGGCCAACGTCCTGACTTTC. This translates into CASSPSGAGANVLTF.